Below, one T cell receptor beta chain is given with its context. The data belong to a study of T-cell reconstitution after alpha-beta-depleted transplantation in children. Preparation of the TCRbeta library used unique molecular identifiers. TCRdb reprocessed the PCR reads via MiXCR and lists one record per CDR3 protein. Counted here are 450,000 to 550,000 distinct CDR3 sequences, roughly an eighth occurring once; the ten biggest clones make up 14%. The CDR3 has 16 amino acids. The germline CDR1 and CDR2 sequences are SQVTM and ANQGSEA. V dropped 0 bases and J dropped 6 bases, with 18 bases sitting between them.

The clonotype originates from a female patient aged 2-9 years who had a stem cell transplant for aplastic anemia, so the T cells may come from the graft donor. The sequencing used PBMCs, mostly from graft donor cells, collected 180 days after TCRalphabeta/CD19-depleted stem cell transplant. The rearrangement joins TRBV29-1 to TRBJ2-1; maybe TRBD1 (6 bases). CDR3 loop: CSVEEVRGRNPNEQFF. CDR3 coding DNA: TGCAGCGTTGAAGAGGTCAGGGGTAGGAACCCCAATGAGCAGTTCTTC.